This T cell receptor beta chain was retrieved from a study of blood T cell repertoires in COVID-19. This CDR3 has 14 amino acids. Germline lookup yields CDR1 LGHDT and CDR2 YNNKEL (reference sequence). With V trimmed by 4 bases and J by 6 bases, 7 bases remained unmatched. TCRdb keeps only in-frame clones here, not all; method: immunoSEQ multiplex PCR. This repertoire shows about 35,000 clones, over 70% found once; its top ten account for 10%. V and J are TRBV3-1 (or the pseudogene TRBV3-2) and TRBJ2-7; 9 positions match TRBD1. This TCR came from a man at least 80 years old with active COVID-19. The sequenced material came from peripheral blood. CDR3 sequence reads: CASSPTGTGTEQYF. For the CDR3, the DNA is TGTGCCAGCAGCCCAACCGGGACAGGGACCGAGCAGTACTTC.